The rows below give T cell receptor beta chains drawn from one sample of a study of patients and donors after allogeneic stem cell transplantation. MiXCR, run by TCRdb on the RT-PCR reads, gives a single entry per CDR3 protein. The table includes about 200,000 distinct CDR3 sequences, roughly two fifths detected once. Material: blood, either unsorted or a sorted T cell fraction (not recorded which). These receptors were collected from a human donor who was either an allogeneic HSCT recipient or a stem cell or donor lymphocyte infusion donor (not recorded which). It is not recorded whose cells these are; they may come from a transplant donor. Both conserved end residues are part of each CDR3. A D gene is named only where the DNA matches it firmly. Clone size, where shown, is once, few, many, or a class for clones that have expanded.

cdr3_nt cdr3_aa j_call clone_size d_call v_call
TGTGCCAGCAGCCCAGAGACAGGGAGAAATGAGCAGTTCTTC CASSPETGRNEQFF TRBJ2-1 few TRBD1 TRBV4-2
TGTGCCAGCAGCCGAAAGATTTCCGGGACAGGAACCCACGAGCAGTACTTC CASSRKISGTGTHEQYF TRBJ2-7 . TRBD1 TRBV6-6
TGTGCCAGCACCGATTCCCCAGCCGGGGAGCTGTTTTTT CASTDSPAGELFF TRBJ2-2 . . TRBV12-3/TRBV12-4
TGTGCCAGCAGCTTAGTAGACAGCGGGAACACTGAAGCTTTCTTT CASSLVDSGNTEAFF TRBJ1-1 . . TRBV7-6
TGTGCCAGCAGCATTAGACAGGGCCTTGAAGCTTTCTTT CASSIRQGLEAFF TRBJ1-1 . TRBD1 TRBV5-5
TGTGCCAGCAGTTTTGTCAGCTACACGGAAGCTTTCTTT CASSFVSYTEAFF TRBJ1-1 . . TRBV28
TGTGCCAGCAGCTTGTTATTAAGCAATGAGCAGTTCTTC CASSLLLSNEQFF TRBJ2-1 . . TRBV5-6
TGTGCCAGCAGCTTCGACAGGGTGGGGACTGAAGCTTTCTTT CASSFDRVGTEAFF TRBJ1-1 many TRBD1 TRBV9
TGTGCCAGCAGTTCTCCAGATACGCAGTATTTT CASSSPDTQYF TRBJ2-3 . . TRBV12-3/TRBV12-4
TGTGCCACACGACTAGCGGGAGACGGCGAGCAGTACTTC CATRLAGDGEQYF TRBJ2-7 . TRBD2 TRBV10-3
TGTGCCAGCAGCTTAATCGGGATTGCGGCCGGGGAGCTGTTTTTT CASSLIGIAAGELFF TRBJ2-2 . . TRBV7-8
TGCAGTGCTGTGGACAGGGCAGCGGATCAGCCCCAGCATTTT CSAVDRAADQPQHF TRBJ1-5 few TRBD1 TRBV20-1
TGTGCCAGCAGCCAAGCAAGGGGAACCGGGGAGCTGTTTTTT CASSQARGTGELFF TRBJ2-2 . . TRBV14
TGTGCCAGCAGCCAAGTACAGGCCGGGACAGCTTATAATTCACCCCTCCACTTT CASSQVQAGTAYNSPLHF TRBJ1-6 . TRBD1 TRBV14
TGTGCCAGCAGTTTACCCTACAATTCGGGGGACCATGGCTACACCTTC CASSLPYNSGDHGYTF TRBJ1-2 . . TRBV12-3/TRBV12-4
TGTGCCTGTACCCTCCCAGTAGGAGATAGCACAGATACGCAGTATTTT CACTLPVGDSTDTQYF TRBJ2-3 . . TRBV30
TGTGCCAGCAGTTTTAAGGGTTACTATGGCTACACCTTC CASSFKGYYGYTF TRBJ1-2 . . TRBV12-3/TRBV12-4
TGTGCCAGCACACCTCCCAGGGACATGACTCTGAACACTGAAGCTTTCTTT CASTPPRDMTLNTEAFF TRBJ1-1 . . TRBV6-1
TGTGCCAGCACCCCGGGACAGGGCCCTTATTCACCCCTCCACTTT CASTPGQGPYSPLHF TRBJ1-6 few TRBD1 TRBV12-3/TRBV12-4
TGTGCCACCAGCAGAGACTGGCCAGAAGGCTACACCTTC CATSRDWPEGYTF TRBJ1-2 . . TRBV15
TGTGCCTGGACCAAGACCCTTAAGAACACTGAAGCTTTCTTT CAWTKTLKNTEAFF TRBJ1-1 few . TRBV30
TGTGCCAGCAGTTACACAGGGCTTTCGGGCTATGGCTACACCTTC CASSYTGLSGYGYTF TRBJ1-2 few . TRBV27
TGTGCCACCAGCAGGGACCGAGGGAGGGCGGATACGCAGTATTTT CATSRDRGRADTQYF TRBJ2-3 . TRBD2 TRBV15
TGTGCCAGCAGCCGGGATTTAGCGGATCTCTCCTACGAGCAGTACTTC CASSRDLADLSYEQYF TRBJ2-7 few . TRBV6-5
TGTGCCAGCACCAGTGGGGACAGGGAAAACACTGAAGCTTTCTTT CASTSGDRENTEAFF TRBJ1-1 few TRBD1 TRBV7-9
TGTGCCAGCAGCCCACAGACAGGGAGCAATCAGCCCCAGCATTTT CASSPQTGSNQPQHF TRBJ1-5 . TRBD1 TRBV3-1
TGTGCCAGCAGCGTAGACACTAGCAATCAGCCCCAGCATTTT CASSVDTSNQPQHF TRBJ1-5 few . TRBV9
TGCGCCAGCAGCAACGGACAGGGGGGTTATGGCTACACCTTC CASSNGQGGYGYTF TRBJ1-2 few TRBD1 TRBV5-1
TGTGCCAGCAGTGACGCCGGGACAGGGAAGGTCAGAAACACCATATATTTT CASSDAGTGKVRNTIYF TRBJ1-3 . TRBD1 TRBV25-1
TGTGCCAGCAGCCATCCGGACAGGAGGTACACAGATACGCAGTATTTT CASSHPDRRYTDTQYF TRBJ2-3 . TRBD1 TRBV6-2/TRBV6-3
TGCAGTGCTAGTGGCGGCGGCCCCTACAATGAGCAGTTCTTC CSASGGGPYNEQFF TRBJ2-1 few . TRBV20-1
TGTGCCAGCAGCTCTATCGTCCCAATGGCTGGAAACACCATATATTTT CASSSIVPMAGNTIYF TRBJ1-3 few . TRBV12-3/TRBV12-4
TGTGCCAGCAGCCTTCACTCTGGAAACACCATATATTTT CASSLHSGNTIYF TRBJ1-3 . . TRBV14
TGCAGTGCTAGAGAACAGGGGGGTAGGAATGAGCAGTTCTTC CSAREQGGRNEQFF TRBJ2-1 . TRBD1 TRBV20-1
TGCGCCAGCAGCTCTGACAGGGAGCCCTATGGCTACACCTTC CASSSDREPYGYTF TRBJ1-2 few TRBD1 TRBV5-1
TGCAGTGCTAGAGACGCAGAAAAAGGACCTCCGGGTGAAAAACTGTTTTTT CSARDAEKGPPGEKLFF TRBJ1-4 . . TRBV20-1
TGTGCCAGCAGCAAAGACGACAGGTCGTGGGGAGAGACCCAGTACTTC CASSKDDRSWGETQYF TRBJ2-5 . . TRBV21-1
TGCGCCAGCAGCTTGCCCCTCTCCGGGTATTACAATGAGCAGTTCTTC CASSLPLSGYYNEQFF TRBJ2-1 . . TRBV5-1
TGCAGTCAATCTCAAAGGGGTGAGCAGTTCTTC CSQSQRGEQFF TRBJ2-1 many . TRBV20-1
TGTGCCTGGAACCAAATAACCGGGACAGGGGCCTACGAGCAGTACTTC CAWNQITGTGAYEQYF TRBJ2-7 . TRBD1 TRBV30
TGTGCCAGCAGTTTACAGGGGATTTACTCTGGAAACACCATATATTTT CASSLQGIYSGNTIYF TRBJ1-3 . . TRBV12-3/TRBV12-4
TGCGCCAGCAGCCTAAACGCTGGGGCGTACAATGAGCAGTTCTTC CASSLNAGAYNEQFF TRBJ2-1 few . TRBV4-1
TGTGCCAGCAGCACCCGACAGGGGCTGAGTGGCTACACCTTC CASSTRQGLSGYTF TRBJ1-2 many TRBD1 TRBV7-2
TGTGCCAGCAGCGTAGCAGGATCTGCTGAAGCTTTCTTT CASSVAGSAEAFF TRBJ1-1 . . TRBV9
TGTGCCAGCAGCTCCCTGGACAGGGCTGGGAATGAGCAGTTCTTC CASSSLDRAGNEQFF TRBJ2-1 . TRBD1 TRBV7-2
TGTGCCAGCAGCGACAGGGGACTAAAATGGAACTATGGCTACACCTTC CASSDRGLKWNYGYTF TRBJ1-2 . TRBD1 TRBV7-9
TGTGCCAGCAGCAGGGACAGGGATACGAACACTGAAGCTTTCTTT CASSRDRDTNTEAFF TRBJ1-1 few TRBD1 TRBV14
TGTGCCAGCAGCCAAGGGGGCGGCGGGACAGGAGATGGCTACACCTTC CASSQGGGGTGDGYTF TRBJ1-2 . TRBD1 TRBV3-1
TGTGCCAGCAGCCAACCACTTGGGGACATTGTTTACAATGAGCAGTTCTTC CASSQPLGDIVYNEQFF TRBJ2-1 . . TRBV3-1
TGTGCCAGCACCTCCGGGACAGCCTTCTACGAGCAGTACTTC CASTSGTAFYEQYF TRBJ2-7 few TRBD1 TRBV6-1